This is a list of T cell receptor beta chains from one sample in a study of human T cells and chemical hapten exposure. A single record per CDR3 protein comes from TCRdb applying MiXCR to the RACE reads. The sample carries 180,000 or so distinct CDR3 sequences, approximately 20% recorded once. The sample in question was whole blood, obtained in connection with sensitization to the hapten diphenylcyclopropenone (DPC). The receptor set was obtained from a woman aged 45-65 years with alopecia areata. Some clones in this sample may be carry-over from other donors' samples. Both conserved end residues are part of each CDR3. D genes are given only for firm matches. Size tells how often a clone was seen (once, few, many) or the class of an expanded clone, and some rows leave it out.

cdr3_aa cdr3_nt j_call v_call d_call clone_size
CASSPGTGVNFTDTQYF TGTGCCAGCAGCCCTGGGACAGGGGTTAATTTCACAGATACGCAGTATTTT TRBJ2-3 TRBV5-6 TRBD1 -
CSARGHTEAFF TGCAGTGCTAGAGGGCACACTGAAGCTTTCTTT TRBJ1-1 TRBV20-1 - -
CSVYRTSNTEAFF TGCAGCGTTTACCGAACTAGCAACACTGAAGCTTTCTTT TRBJ1-1 TRBV29-1 - few
CASRLAGVVDTQYF TGTGCCAGCAGATTAGCGGGAGTTGTAGATACGCAGTATTTT TRBJ2-3 TRBV2 TRBD2 -
CASSELGGVYNEQFF TGTGCCAGCAGTGAATTAGGAGGCGTCTACAATGAGCAGTTCTTC TRBJ2-1 TRBV6-1 - few
CASTQVTTNEKLFF TGTGCCAGCACCCAAGTGACCACTAATGAAAAACTGTTTTTT TRBJ1-4 TRBV2 - -
CASSVTSGSYTGELFF TGTGCCAGCAGCGTTACTAGCGGTAGTTACACCGGGGAGCTGTTTTTT TRBJ2-2 TRBV11-3 TRBD2 -
CASSLLPGTSGVNTGELFF TGTGCCAGCAGCCTACTACCCGGGACTAGCGGGGTGAACACCGGGGAGCTGTTTTTT TRBJ2-2 TRBV7-6 TRBD2 -
CASSLPPGQGYEQYF TGTGCCAGCAGTTTGCCTCCGGGACAGGGATACGAGCAGTACTTC TRBJ2-7 TRBV12-3/TRBV12-4 TRBD1 few
CASPGHNTGELFF TGTGCCAGTCCGGGACACAACACCGGGGAGCTGTTTTTT TRBJ2-2 TRBV7-8 - few
CSARLASEQYF TGCAGTGCCAGACTAGCATCCGAGCAGTACTTC TRBJ2-7 TRBV20-1 TRBD2 many
CASSLGQGGGDTEAFF TGCGCCAGCAGCTTGGGCCAGGGTGGTGGAGACACTGAAGCTTTCTTT TRBJ1-1 TRBV5-1 - few
CASSQISTNEKLFF TGTGCCAGCAGCCAGATATCAACTAATGAAAAACTGTTTTTT TRBJ1-4 TRBV28 - -
CASSFSSVGDTQYF TGTGCCAGCAGCTTTTCTAGCGTGGGAGATACGCAGTATTTT TRBJ2-3 TRBV7-6 - few
CASSLVGNSYNEQFF TGTGCCAGCAGCTTAGTAGGGAACTCCTACAATGAGCAGTTCTTC TRBJ2-1 TRBV7-2 - -
CASSRGGRTDTQYF TGTGCCAGCAGCCGGGGAGGCCGCACAGATACGCAGTATTTT TRBJ2-3 TRBV7-9 - -
CASSLIGGGRLGEQFF TGTGCCAGCAGCTTAATAGGGGGAGGGCGACTTGGGGAGCAGTTCTTC TRBJ2-1 TRBV7-2 - -
CASSPETVGAAAFF TGCGCCAGCAGCCCAGAAACCGTCGGGGCCGCGGCTTTCTTT TRBJ1-1 TRBV5-1 - few
CASSTTGGLETQYF TGTGCCAGCAGTACCACAGGGGGTCTGGAGACCCAGTACTTC TRBJ2-5 TRBV27 TRBD1 -
CSVGEATGELFF TGCAGCGTTGGAGAAGCAACCGGGGAGCTGTTTTTT TRBJ2-2 TRBV29-1 - few
CAISERQESGTEAFF TGTGCCATCAGTGAAAGACAGGAATCGGGCACTGAAGCTTTCTTT TRBJ1-1 TRBV10-3 - few
CSARTFDSDTQYF TGCAGCGCTAGGACGTTCGACTCAGATACGCAGTATTTT TRBJ2-3 TRBV29-1 - -
CASSTNQPQHF TGTGCCAGCAGCACCAATCAGCCCCAGCATTTT TRBJ1-5 TRBV21-1 - few
CASSPRARSGKLFF TGTGCCAGCAGCCCCCGGGCCCGAAGCGGAAAACTGTTTTTT TRBJ1-4 TRBV14 - -
CASTLRGTSGSRDTQYF TGCGCCAGCACCCTTCGGGGTACTAGCGGGAGCAGAGATACGCAGTATTTT TRBJ2-3 TRBV5-1 TRBD2 -
CSARAPGGPPYQPQHF TGCAGTGCTAGAGCACCTGGAGGACCGCCTTATCAGCCCCAGCATTTT TRBJ1-5 TRBV20-1 - -
CASSLALRDTQYF TGCGCCAGCAGTCTAGCTTTGCGAGATACGCAGTATTTT TRBJ2-3 TRBV5-1 - many
CASSLARRYTGELFF TGCGCCAGCTCACTAGCGCGTAGGTACACCGGGGAGCTGTTTTTT TRBJ2-2 TRBV5-1 TRBD2 few
CASSPLGGGETEAFF TGTGCCAGCTCACCACTGGGGGGAGGGGAGACTGAAGCTTTCTTT TRBJ1-1 TRBV18 - many
CASSWAGTRINTGEPFF TGCGCCAGCAGCTGGGCCGGGACAAGGATAAACACCGGGGAGCCGTTTTTT TRBJ2-2 TRBV5-1 - -
CSVEGGAGQPQHF TGCAGCGTTGAAGGCGGGGCCGGTCAGCCCCAGCATTTT TRBJ1-5 TRBV29-1 - few
CASSQEWRASTDTQYF TGTGCCAGCAGCCAAGAGTGGCGGGCTAGCACAGATACGCAGTATTTT TRBJ2-3 TRBV3-1 - few
CASSLVTGLVINEQFF TGTGCCAGCAGCTTAGTAACAGGACTAGTAATTAATGAGCAGTTCTTC TRBJ2-1 TRBV7-8 TRBD2 -
CASSRTSGRTGELFF TGTGCCAGCAGCAGGACTAGCGGGAGGACCGGGGAGCTGTTTTTT TRBJ2-2 TRBV7-2 TRBD2 few
CASSVRGGGLAREAFF TGTGCCAGCAGTGTCAGGGGTGGAGGCTTGGCCCGAGAAGCTTTCTTT TRBJ1-1 TRBV2 - few
CSVDGTDTQYF TGCAGCGTTGATGGTACAGATACGCAGTATTTT TRBJ2-3 TRBV29-1 - -
CASSLPVGGYTGELFF TGTGCCAGCAGCTTACCAGTGGGGGGCTACACCGGGGAGCTGTTTTTT TRBJ2-2 TRBV11-1 - -
CSAAPGTVNSPLHF TGCAGTGCCGCCCCTGGGACAGTAAATTCACCCCTCCACTTT TRBJ1-6 TRBV20-1 TRBD1 -
CASSFNRAYEQYF TGCGCCAGCAGCTTTAACCGTGCCTACGAGCAGTACTTC TRBJ2-7 TRBV5-1 - few
CASSLTGGEKLFF TGTGCCAGCAGTCTTACTGGAGGTGAAAAACTGTTTTTT TRBJ1-4 TRBV12-3/TRBV12-4 - once
CSAENSGSPSYNEQFF TGCAGTGCTGAAAATAGCGGCTCCCCCTCCTACAATGAGCAGTTCTTC TRBJ2-1 TRBV20-1 - -
CASSRDRRNEKLFF TGTGCCAGCAGCCGGGACAGGCGTAATGAAAAACTGTTTTTT TRBJ1-4 TRBV7-9 TRBD1 few
CSVGGRQSNTEAFF TGCAGCGTTGGGGGGAGGCAGTCGAACACTGAAGCTTTCTTT TRBJ1-1 TRBV29-1 - -
CASSPVEETQYF TGTGCCAGCTCACCAGTGGAGGAGACCCAGTACTTC TRBJ2-5 TRBV18 - -
CASRGTVNQPQHF TGTGCCAGCCGAGGAACAGTCAATCAGCCCCAGCATTTT TRBJ1-5 TRBV28 - few
CATSTWRLAEDVEQFF TGTGCCACCAGCACCTGGCGACTAGCGGAAGATGTTGAGCAGTTCTTC TRBJ2-1 TRBV15 TRBD2 -
CASSFTLDTQYF TGTGCCAGCAGCTTCACGCTAGATACGCAGTATTTT TRBJ2-3 TRBV7-9 - few
CASSTTSGRPPSEQYF TGCGCCAGCAGCACAACTAGCGGGAGGCCCCCGTCCGAGCAGTACTTC TRBJ2-7 TRBV5-1 TRBD2 few
CASSLSRLATSTDTQYF TGTGCCAGTAGTCTCTCACGACTAGCGACTAGCACAGATACGCAGTATTTT TRBJ2-3 TRBV19 TRBD2 few
CASTGNRASNTQYF TGCGCCAGCACCGGTAACCGGGCCTCAAATACGCAGTATTTT TRBJ2-3 TRBV10-2 - -
CASSEGDTGELFF TGTGCCAGCAGTGAAGGGGACACCGGGGAGCTGTTTTTT TRBJ2-2 TRBV6-4 - many
CASSGQKRADGYTF TGTGCCAGCAGCGGGCAGAAAAGGGCTGATGGCTACACCTTC TRBJ1-2 TRBV5-6 - -
CASSLKPGTLPGETQYF TGTGCCAGCAGTTTAAAGCCAGGGACCCTCCCGGGAGAGACCCAGTACTTC TRBJ2-5 TRBV28 - few